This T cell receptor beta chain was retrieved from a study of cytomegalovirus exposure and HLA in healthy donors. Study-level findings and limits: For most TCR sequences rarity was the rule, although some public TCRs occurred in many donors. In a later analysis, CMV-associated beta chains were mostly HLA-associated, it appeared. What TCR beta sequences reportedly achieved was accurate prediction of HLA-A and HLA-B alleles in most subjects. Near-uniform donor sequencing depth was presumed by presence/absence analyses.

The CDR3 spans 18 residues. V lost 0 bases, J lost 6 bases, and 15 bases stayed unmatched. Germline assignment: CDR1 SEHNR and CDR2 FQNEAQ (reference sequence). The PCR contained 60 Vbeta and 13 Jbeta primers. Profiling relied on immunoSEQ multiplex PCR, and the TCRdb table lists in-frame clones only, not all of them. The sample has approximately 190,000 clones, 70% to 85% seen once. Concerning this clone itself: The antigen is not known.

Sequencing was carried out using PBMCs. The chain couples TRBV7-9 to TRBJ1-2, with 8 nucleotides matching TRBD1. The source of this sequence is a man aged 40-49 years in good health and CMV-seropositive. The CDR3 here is CASSLAPPRQGNSHGYTF. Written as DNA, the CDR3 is TGTGCCAGCAGCTTAGCCCCCCCGAGACAGGGGAATAGCCATGGCTACACCTTC.